The rows below give T cell receptor beta chains drawn from one sample of a study of breast tumors, draining lymph nodes, adjacent tissues. MiXCR, applied by TCRdb to the multiplex PCR reads, yields one record per CDR3 protein. The sample has around 230,000 distinct CDR3 sequences; about 34% are singletons. The sample consisted of axillary lymph node tissue. These TCRs come from a female donor with breast cancer. Some clones in this sample may be carry-over from other donors' samples. The CDR3 runs from the conserved cysteine through the conserved F or W. D genes are given only for firm matches. Rows give clone size only sometimes, using once, few, many, or a class for an expanded clone.

clone_size	j_call	v_call	d_call	cdr3_nt	cdr3_aa
NA	TRBJ2-1	TRBV7-6	TRBD2	TGTGCCAGCAGCTTAGCGGGTAGCGGGAGGGCCGTACACAATGAGCAGTTCTTC	CASSLAGSGRAVHNEQFF
many	TRBJ2-7	TRBV11-2	NA	TGTGCCAGCAGCGCCCCCTTTGGGCCCACCTACGAGCAGTACTTC	CASSAPFGPTYEQYF
many	TRBJ2-5	TRBV7-9	NA	TGTGCCAGCAGCATACGAGGAGGGGGAGAGACCCAGTACTTC	CASSIRGGGETQYF
many	TRBJ2-1	TRBV11-2	NA	TGTGCCAGCAGCTTAGGGGATTCCTACAATGAGCAGTTCTTC	CASSLGDSYNEQFF
NA	TRBJ1-2	TRBV11-3	NA	TGTGCCAGCAGCTTATACAGCGGGAGCTATGGCTACACCTTC	CASSLYSGSYGYTF
many	TRBJ2-7	TRBV5-4	TRBD2	TGTGCCAGCAGCTTTAGACTAGCGAAACCCTACGAGCAGTACTTC	CASSFRLAKPYEQYF
NA	TRBJ1-2	TRBV29-1	NA	TGCAGCCCGACTAACTATGGCTACACCTTC	CSPTNYGYTF
NA	TRBJ2-3	TRBV5-1	NA	TGCGCCAGCAGCGTTGAAGGGGGGCGGGCAGATACGCAGTATTTT	CASSVEGGRADTQYF
NA	TRBJ1-6	TRBV2	NA	TGTGCCAGCAGCCGGGACACTGATAATTCACCCCTCCACTTT	CASSRDTDNSPLHF
NA	TRBJ2-1	TRBV20-1	TRBD2	TGCAGTGCTAAAAAGACTAGCTACCCCACTGAGCAGTTCTTC	CSAKKTSYPTEQFF
few	TRBJ2-1	TRBV11-1	TRBD2	TGTGCCAGCAGCGGGCGGGCGGGAGGGTTCTACAATGAGCAGTTCTTC	CASSGRAGGFYNEQFF
NA	TRBJ2-3	TRBV14	NA	TGTGCCAGCAGCCAACATCTAGCGATCTCTAGCACAGATACGCAGTATTTT	CASSQHLAISSTDTQYF
many	TRBJ1-6	TRBV6-6	NA	TGTGCCAGCAGTTACGAGGCTGCCTGGGCACCCCTCCACTTT	CASSYEAAWAPLHF
NA	TRBJ2-3	TRBV11-3	TRBD1	TGTGCCAGCAGCTTACGACAGGGGGCCTACAATGAGCAGTATTTT	CASSLRQGAYNEQYF
many	TRBJ2-3	TRBV3-1	NA	TGTGCCAGCAGCCATGGGGGGCTTAACACAGATACGCAGTATTTT	CASSHGGLNTDTQYF
many	TRBJ2-3	TRBV20-1	TRBD2	TGCAGTGCCCCCAAGCCGGGAGGGCATGCAGATACGCAGTATTTT	CSAPKPGGHADTQYF
NA	TRBJ2-7	TRBV6-6	TRBD2	TGTGCCAGCAGTTACTCCGGACTAGCGGGAGTCTACGAGCAGTACTTC	CASSYSGLAGVYEQYF
many	TRBJ2-5	TRBV19	TRBD1	TGTGCCAGTAGTGCTGGGACAGCCCGTTTGGAGACCCAGTACTTC	CASSAGTARLETQYF
once	TRBJ2-1	TRBV11-3	NA	NA	CASSFYICSADSSGEQFF
many	TRBJ1-2	TRBV20-1	TRBD1	TGCAGTCTGTACAGGGGGCCAAACTATGGCTACACCTTC	CSLYRGPNYGYTF
many	TRBJ2-7	TRBV2	TRBD1	TGTGCCAGCAGTGTACCCGGCATCGGGACAGGGTCCTACGAGCAGTACTTC	CASSVPGIGTGSYEQYF
NA	TRBJ1-5	TRBV19	TRBD1	TGTGCCAGTAGTCCACTGACAGGGAAGGAGGGGAAGCCCCAGCATTTT	CASSPLTGKEGKPQHF
NA	TRBJ2-5	TRBV5-4	TRBD1	TGTGCCAGCAGCTCGGGACAGGGTAGGGACCAAGAGACCCAGTACTTC	CASSSGQGRDQETQYF
many	TRBJ2-3	TRBV5-4	NA	TGTGCCAGCAGCCGAAGTCGGACAGATACGCAGTATTTT	CASSRSRTDTQYF
NA	TRBJ2-5	TRBV15	NA	TGTGCCACCAGCAGAGTGGTAGGGGAGAAAGAGACCCAGTACTTC	CATSRVVGEKETQYF
NA	TRBJ1-4	TRBV28	NA	TGTGCCAGCAGTGAGGGTGGGCTTCATGAAAAACTGTTTTTT	CASSEGGLHEKLFF
many	TRBJ2-1	TRBV24-1	NA	TGTGCCACAGCCCCGGGGAGCTCCTACAATGAGCAGTTCTTC	CATAPGSSYNEQFF
NA	TRBJ2-7	TRBV5-1	TRBD2	TGCGCCGGCAGCGCAAATAGCGGGAGGGTCTCCTACGAGCAGTACTTC	CAGSANSGRVSYEQYF
many	TRBJ2-3	TRBV7-8	TRBD1	TGTGCCAGCAGCCGACAGGGCCGTGGGGGCACAGATACGCAGTATTTT	CASSRQGRGGTDTQYF
many	TRBJ2-2	TRBV5-4	NA	TGTGCCAGCAGCTTAGGGGGGAGTGGCACCGGGGAGCTGTTTTTT	CASSLGGSGTGELFF